This entry lists 32 T cell receptor beta chains sequenced from one sample in a study of T cell repertoires in cytomegalovirus infection. What these receptors recognize is not known. Each CDR3 protein gets one entry after TCRdb re-called the reads with MiXCR. Of some 940,000 distinct CDR3 sequences listed, roughly 30% were seen once; the top ten hold around 15%. This specimen was cultured CD8+ T cells from PBMCs, taken from culture after CMV antigen stimulation. Receptors were obtained from a human donor in good health (CMV status not recorded). Some clones in this sample may be carry-over from other donors' samples.

The CDR3: CATQLAGATDTQYF. CDR3 bases: TGTGCCACCCAACTAGCGGGGGCAACAGATACGCAGTATTTT. V gene TRBV10-3 combines with J gene TRBJ2-3; TRBD2 matches at 11 bases. Germline trimming cut 10 bases from V and 3 bases from J; bases unmatched to any gene: 6. The CDR3 extends over 14 amino acids. In germline, CDR1 is ENHRY, CDR2 SYGVKD.

The chain links TRBV2 to TRBJ1-4; the D gene is possibly TRBD1 (5 bases). This CDR3 comprises 13 residues. Germline V gene lookup returns CDR1 SNHLY and CDR2 FYNNEI. V lost 9 bases, J lost 4 bases, and 12 bases lay in between. The CDR3 spells CASLQENNEKLFF. The CDR3 DNA reads as TGTGCCAGTTTACAGGAAAATAATGAAAAACTGTTTTTT.

On this clonotype: Just one base apart from a much larger clone, this may be a read error. J is TRBJ1-1 and V is TRBV5-4; 9 bases map to TRBD1. J gave up 1 base and V 3 bases, and 4 bases lay outside the gene matches. Germline loops: CDR1 SGHNT, CDR2 YYREEE (reference sequence). This CDR3 contains 15 residues. This CDR3 reads CASSSGTGPNTEAFF. DNA of the CDR3: TGTGCCAGCAGCTCCGGGACAGGGCCGAACACTGAAGCTTTCTTT.

This clonotype was seen only a few times. The V call is TRBV27, the J call TRBJ1-6; tentatively, D is TRBD1 (6 bases). Germline V gene sequence: CDR1 MNHEY, CDR2 SMNVEV (reference sequence). The CDR3 consists of 16 residues. V lost 4 bases and J 6 bases, leaving 16 bases between the germline ends. The CDR3 protein is CASSWVGGLSNSPLHF. The CDR3 DNA is TGTGCCAGCAGTTGGGTAGGGGGACTATCTAATTCACCCCTCCACTTT.

There are many counts of this clonotype. J is TRBJ2-1 and V is TRBV7-9; D is possibly TRBD1 (5 bases). In germline, CDR1 is SEHNR, CDR2 FQNEAQ (reference sequence). This CDR3 has 14 amino acids. V lost 8 bases, J lost 10 bases, and 21 bases lay in between. CDR3 DNA sequence: TGTGCCAGCGGGGATACCCGACAGACTCCCGAGCAGTTCTTC. The encoded protein is CASGDTRQTPEQFF. Complete variable domain (other parts from reference TRBV7-9 and TRBJ2-1): DTGVSQNPRHKITKRGQNVTFRCDPISEHNRLYWYRQTLGQGPEFLTYFQNEAQLEKSRLLSDRFSAERPKGSFSTLEIQRTEQGDSAMYLCASGDTRQTPEQFFGPGTRLTVL.

J is TRBJ2-1 and V is TRBV19; 7 positions match TRBD1. Germline V gene sequence: CDR1 LNHDA, CDR2 SQIVND (reference sequence). The CDR3 totals 12 residues. The J segment lost 8 bases and the V segment lost 6 bases, leaving 4 bases of the junction unmatched. CDR3 sequence (DNA): TGTGCCAGTAGAAGGGGGCGGGATGAGCAGTTCTTC. This translates into CASRRGRDEQFF.

The V gene is TRBV29-1, the J gene TRBJ1-2; 11 bases fit TRBD1. This CDR3 has 13 residues. V lost 5 bases, J lost 8 bases, and 7 bases stayed unmatched. CDR1 SQVTM and CDR2 ANQGSEA come from the germline V gene. The CDR3 nucleotides are TGCAGCGTTCTCGGACAGGGGGCGGACGGCTACACCTTC. Translating gives CSVLGQGADGYTF.

The chain joins TRBV20-1 to TRBJ2-7, with D hard to call. The CDR3 totals 13 residues. Trimming left V 1 base short and J 0 bases short, with 7 bases between. Per the germline V gene, CDR1 is DFQATT and CDR2 is SNEGSKA (reference sequence). The CDR3 spells CSARAGSSYEQYV. The CDR3 nucleotides read TGCAGTGCTAGAGCAGGAAGCTCCTACGAGCAGTACGTC.

This clonotype was found a few times. This sequence may be a read error, since a much larger clone differs from it by one base. This chain uses TRBV7-6 with TRBJ2-5, with 8 bases matching TRBD1. The CDR3 totals 16 residues. Germline CDR1 and CDR2: SGHVS and FNYEAQ. The CDR3 nucleotides read TGTGTCAGCAGCCGTACCTGGACAGGGAATCAAGAGACCCAGTACTTC. This codes for CVSSRTWTGNQETQYF.

The CDR3 region has the DNA TGTGCCAGCAGCGGAGAGGGGGGCGATGAGCAGTTCTTC. It translates to CASSGEGGDEQFF. The J gene is TRBJ2-1, the V gene TRBV7-9; tentatively, D is TRBD1 or TRBD2 (6 bases each). The ends were cut back, 5 bases at V and 8 bases at J, with 13 bases in the middle. CDR3 length: 13 amino acids. Germline V gene sequence: CDR1 SEHNR, CDR2 FQNEAQ (reference sequence).

CDR3 loop: CASSFTFALDPNYGYTF. Here the CDR3 DNA reads TGCGCCAGCAGCTTCACATTCGCCCTAGACCCCAACTATGGCTACACCTTC. V usage is TRBV5-1 and J usage is TRBJ1-2, with unresolved D. V dropped 2 bases and J dropped 2 bases, with 19 bases sitting between them. The CDR3 runs 17 residues. The germline V gene encodes CDR1 SGHRS and CDR2 YFSETQ.

The chain couples TRBV6-2 or TRBV6-3 to TRBJ2-1; D is unresolved. Per the germline V gene, CDR1 is MNHEY and CDR2 is SVGEGT. The ends were cut back, 4 bases at V and 6 bases at J, with 10 bases in the middle. This CDR3 contains 13 residues. The CDR3 loop is CASSSPRFNEQFF. The CDR3 DNA sequence: TGTGCCAGCAGTTCCCCTAGATTCAATGAGCAGTTCTTC.

This clonotype was counted many times. The chain recombines TRBV12-3 or TRBV12-4 with TRBJ1-5; TRBD1 agrees at 8 bases. With 6 bases clipped from V and 5 bases from J, the junction kept 9 bases outside the gene matches. The CDR3 is made up of 15 amino acids. CDR3 residues: CASRQQGDMDQPQHF. CDR3 DNA sequence: TGTGCCAGCAGACAACAGGGGGACATGGATCAGCCCCAGCATTTT.

The V call is TRBV2, the J call TRBJ1-2; a weak D match, TRBD1 (5 bases). The germline V gene encodes CDR1 SNHLY and CDR2 FYNNEI. This CDR3 is built from 18 residues. The V and J ends lost 2 bases and 6 bases respectively, with 25 bases between them. The CDR3 DNA reads TGTGCCAGCAGTGAACCCCTTTCTCCCACAGGAAGAATTGATGGCTACACCTTC. Its protein product is CASSEPLSPTGRIDGYTF.

The chain recombines TRBV24-1 with TRBJ2-1, with 11 bases matching TRBD2. V was clipped by 2 bases and J by 9 bases; unmatched bases: 14. Looked up from germline, CDR1 is KGHDR and CDR2 is SFDVKD. The CDR3 sequence is 18 residues long. The CDR3 DNA follows: TGTGCCACCAGTGATTCGATTTTAGCGGGGGGGCCGGGAGGTGAGCAGTTCTTC. Its translation: CATSDSILAGGPGGEQFF.

This clonotype was seen only a few times. This rearrangement joins TRBV12-3 or TRBV12-4 to TRBJ2-1; D unclear. Deletions cut 6 bases from V and 10 bases from J, with 13 bases between. CDR3 size: 12 residues. The chain's CDR3 is CASSPQVGEQFF. CDR3 bases: TGTGCCAGCAGCCCTCAAGTTGGGGAGCAGTTCTTC.

This clonotype was counted between two and nine times. The J gene is TRBJ1-2, the V gene TRBV6-6; D is uncertain. The V gene's germline CDR1 is MNHNY and CDR2 SVGAGI (reference sequence). This CDR3 is built from 16 residues. V shed 0 bases and J shed 1 base, with 12 bases lying between them. The CDR3 bases are TGTGCCAGCAGTTACTCGGAAGCAGCTCTTAACTATGGCTACACCTTC. Its translation: CASSYSEAALNYGYTF.

This clonotype was seen at least ten times. V gene TRBV19 combines with J gene TRBJ1-5; D unresolved. V lost 9 bases, J lost 0 bases, and 6 bases lay in between. The CDR3 runs to 12 residues. Germline V gene lookup returns CDR1 LNHDA and CDR2 SQIVND (reference sequence). The CDR3 sequence is CASSDSNQPQHF. For the CDR3, the DNA is TGTGCCAGCAGCGATAGCAATCAGCCCCAGCATTTT.

The genes are TRBV3-1 and TRBJ2-7; 8 nucleotides line up with TRBD1. J lost 5 bases, V lost 1 base, and 4 bases had no gene match. The CDR3 has 14 amino acids. The germline V gene has CDR1 LGHDT and CDR2 YNNKEL (reference sequence). The CDR3 loop reads CASSQGTGSHEQYV. CDR3 DNA sequence: TGTGCCAGCAGCCAAGGGACAGGGTCGCACGAGCAGTACGTC.

The gene calls are TRBV6-5 and TRBJ2-1; 8 bases are a match to TRBD2. Germline-derived CDR1 and CDR2 are MNHEY and SVGAGI. The CDR3 totals 15 residues. Trimming removed 0 bases from V and 8 bases from J; junction bases left unmatched: 6. The CDR3 sequence is CASSYSAGGKDEQFF. CDR3 nucleotide sequence: TGTGCCAGCAGTTACTCGGCGGGGGGTAAGGATGAGCAGTTCTTC.

This clonotype was counted between two and nine times. The chain couples TRBV2 to TRBJ2-7; D may match TRBD1 or TRBD2 (5 bases each). V lost 7 bases to trimming and J lost 5 bases, with 18 bases between them. Germline loops: CDR1 SNHLY, CDR2 FYNNEI. The CDR3 loop spans 14 amino acids. The CDR3 reads CASISLGPSDEQYV. The CDR3 DNA reads TGTGCCAGCATCTCTTTGGGACCCAGTGACGAGCAGTACGTC.

Of note for this clonotype: In this CDR3 the conserved last residue, phenylalanine or tryptophan, is missing, so a read error is likely. The chain employs TRBV7-3 and TRBJ1-5; D is uncertain. The CDR3 covers 19 residues. V shed 2 bases and J shed 1 base, with 21 bases lying between them. Germline V CDR1 and CDR2: SGHTA, FQGTGA. The chain's CDR3 is CASSLGSPSLLGSNQPQHL. In nucleotides, the CDR3 is TGTGCCAGCAGCTTAGGCAGTCCGAGCCTCCTTGGGAGCAATCAGCCCCAGCATTTG.

This clonotype was counted between two and nine times. The chain has TRBV7-9 and TRBJ1-1; no clear D gene. This CDR3 is 11 amino acids long. Germline lookup yields CDR1 SEHNR and CDR2 FQNEAQ (reference sequence). V dropped 7 bases and J dropped 1 base, with 4 bases sitting between them. CDR3 DNA: TGTGCCAGCAACGGGAACACTGAAGCTTTCTTT. As protein: CASNGNTEAFF.

V gene TRBV24-1 combines with J gene TRBJ2-1; 12 bases fit TRBD1. This CDR3 has 19 residues. V trimming: 2 bases; J trimming: 4 bases; junction bases outside the gene matches: 11. CDR1 is KGHDR, CDR2 SFDVKD, per germline. CDR3 region: CATSDSSGTGGSLYNEQFF. CDR3 in DNA: TGTGCCACCAGTGATTCTTCTGGGACAGGGGGCTCTCTGTACAATGAGCAGTTCTTC.

V usage is TRBV6-1 and J usage is TRBJ2-4; perhaps TRBD1 as D (6 bases). Trimming cost V 2 bases and J 3 bases, with 17 bases left between them. This CDR3 region has 17 residues. The germline V gene encodes CDR1 MNHNS and CDR2 SASEGT. The CDR3 reads CASSESHRVKLKNIQYF. CDR3 coding DNA: TGTGCCAGCAGTGAATCGCACAGGGTTAAACTCAAAAACATTCAGTACTTC.

The chain uses TRBV7-2 and TRBJ1-1, with 11 positions matching TRBD1. The CDR3 loop spans 16 amino acids. The ends lost 4 bases at V and 1 base at J; junction bases unmatched: 5. Looked up from germline, CDR1 is SGHTA and CDR2 is FQGNSA. This CDR3 reads CASSSRDRGGNTEAFF. The CDR3 region has the DNA TGTGCCAGCAGCTCCCGGGACAGGGGGGGGAACACTGAAGCTTTCTTT.

This clonotype was detected ten times or more. The V and J genes are TRBV6-5 and TRBJ1-6; TRBD1 is a possible D gene (5 bases). Germline CDR1 reads MNHEY; CDR2 reads SVGAGI. The CDR3 is 17 residues long. V was trimmed by 4 bases and J by 6 bases, leaving 19 bases between them. CDR3 amino acids: CASSLVWGIGRNSPLHF. In DNA, the CDR3 is TGTGCCAGCAGTTTAGTCTGGGGGATAGGGCGTAATTCACCCCTCCACTTT.

This clonotype was seen at least ten times. V is TRBV6-6 and J is TRBJ1-5; D gene uncertain. CDR3 length equals 15 residues. Trimming shortened V by 0 bases and J by 1 base, and 7 bases separated the two germline ends. The germline V gene encodes CDR1 MNHNY and CDR2 SVGAGI (reference sequence). For the CDR3, the DNA is TGTGCCAGCAGTTACTCGAGGGAAAGCAATCAGCCCCAGCATTTT. This sequence encodes CASSYSRESNQPQHF.

This clonotype was counted only a few times. The chain uses TRBV7-9 and TRBJ2-1; 9 bases align to TRBD2. V trimming: 4 bases; J trimming: 6 bases; junction bases outside the gene matches: 7. Germline CDR1 is SEHNR and CDR2 is FQNEAQ (reference sequence). The CDR3 extends over 15 amino acids. The CDR3 nucleotides are TGTGCCAGCAGCTCAAGCGGGGGGTCGGCCAATGAGCAGTTCTTC. Protein: CASSSSGGSANEQFF.

The chain uses TRBV28 and TRBJ1-2; D perhaps matches TRBD1 (5 bases). Trimming pared 5 bases from V and 8 bases from J, leaving 15 bases between. CDR3 length: 13 residues. Germline loops: CDR1 MDHEN, CDR2 SYDVKM. CDR3 DNA: TGTGCCAGCAGTCCCCAGATCAGGGCCGGCTACACCTTC. Its translation: CASSPQIRAGYTF.

The chain combines TRBV5-5 with TRBJ2-3; no definite D call. CDR1 is SGHKS, CDR2 YYEKEE, per germline (reference sequence). The CDR3 sequence is 15 residues long. Trimming took 6 bases from V and 2 from J, leaving 16 bases between them. CDR3 protein: CASNIGHSTTDTQYF. The CDR3 nucleotides read TGTGCCAGCAATATAGGGCACAGCACCACAGATACGCAGTATTTT.

This clonotype showed up many times. V gene TRBV27 combines with J gene TRBJ2-3; D not resolved. The length of the CDR3 is 11 residues. Trimming pared 6 bases from V and 5 bases from J, leaving 6 bases between. CDR1 MNHEY and CDR2 SMNVEV come from the germline V gene (reference sequence). CDR3 amino acids: CASSRRDTQYF. The CDR3 nucleotides read TGTGCCAGCAGCAGAAGAGATACGCAGTATTTT.